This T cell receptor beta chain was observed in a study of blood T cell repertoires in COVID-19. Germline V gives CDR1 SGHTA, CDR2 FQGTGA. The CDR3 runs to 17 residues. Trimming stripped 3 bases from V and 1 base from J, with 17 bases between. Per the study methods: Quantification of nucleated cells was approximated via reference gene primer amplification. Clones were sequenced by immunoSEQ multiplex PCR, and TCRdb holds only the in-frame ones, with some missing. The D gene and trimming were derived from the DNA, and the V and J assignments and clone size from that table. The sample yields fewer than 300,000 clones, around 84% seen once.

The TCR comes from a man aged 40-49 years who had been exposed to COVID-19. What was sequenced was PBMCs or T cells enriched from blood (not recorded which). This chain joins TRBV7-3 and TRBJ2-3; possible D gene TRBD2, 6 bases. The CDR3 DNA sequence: TGTGCCAGCAGCTTTTCGCTCGTGGGACTCGGCACAGATACGCAGTATTTT. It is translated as CASSFSLVGLGTDTQYF.